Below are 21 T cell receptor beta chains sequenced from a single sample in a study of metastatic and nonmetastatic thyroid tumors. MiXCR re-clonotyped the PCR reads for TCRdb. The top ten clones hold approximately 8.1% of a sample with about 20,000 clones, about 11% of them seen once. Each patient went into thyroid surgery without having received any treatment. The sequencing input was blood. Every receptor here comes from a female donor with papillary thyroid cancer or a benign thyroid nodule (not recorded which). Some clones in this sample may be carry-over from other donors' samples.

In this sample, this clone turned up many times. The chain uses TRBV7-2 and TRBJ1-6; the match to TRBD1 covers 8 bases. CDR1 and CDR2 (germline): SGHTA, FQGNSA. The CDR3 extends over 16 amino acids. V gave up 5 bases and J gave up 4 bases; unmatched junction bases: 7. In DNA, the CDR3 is TGTGCCAGCAGCCTGACAGGGGCATCGTATAATTCACCCCTCCACTTT. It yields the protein CASSLTGASYNSPLHF.

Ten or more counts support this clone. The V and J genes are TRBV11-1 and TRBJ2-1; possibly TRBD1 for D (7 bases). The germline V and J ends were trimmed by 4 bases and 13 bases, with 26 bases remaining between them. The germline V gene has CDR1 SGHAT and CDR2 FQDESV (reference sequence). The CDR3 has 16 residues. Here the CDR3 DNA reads TGTGCCAGCAGCTCCGGTGAGGGCAGGGGGGCACAGTTACAGTTCTTC. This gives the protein CASSSGEGRGAQLQFF.

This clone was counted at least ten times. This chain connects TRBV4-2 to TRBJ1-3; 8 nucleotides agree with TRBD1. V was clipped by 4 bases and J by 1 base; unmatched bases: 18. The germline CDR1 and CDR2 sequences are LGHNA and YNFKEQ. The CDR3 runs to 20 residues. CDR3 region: CASSPRLTGEWPGSGNTIYF. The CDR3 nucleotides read TGTGCCAGCAGCCCCCGATTGACAGGGGAATGGCCTGGGTCTGGAAACACCATATATTTT.

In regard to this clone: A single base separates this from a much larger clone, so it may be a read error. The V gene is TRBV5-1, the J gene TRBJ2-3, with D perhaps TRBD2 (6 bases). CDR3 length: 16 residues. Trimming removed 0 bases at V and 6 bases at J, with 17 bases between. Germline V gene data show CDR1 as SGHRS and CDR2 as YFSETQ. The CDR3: CASSLDPSGASDTQYF. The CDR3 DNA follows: TGCGCCAGCAGCTTGGACCCATCGGGAGCATCTGATACGCAGTATTTT.

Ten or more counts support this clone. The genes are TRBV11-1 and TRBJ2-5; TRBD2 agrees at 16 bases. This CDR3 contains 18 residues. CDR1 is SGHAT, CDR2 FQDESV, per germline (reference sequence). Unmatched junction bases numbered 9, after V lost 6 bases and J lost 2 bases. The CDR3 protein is CASSRLGLAGGPQETQYF. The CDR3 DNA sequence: TGTGCCAGCAGTCGCTTGGGACTAGCGGGAGGGCCGCAAGAGACCCAGTACTTC.

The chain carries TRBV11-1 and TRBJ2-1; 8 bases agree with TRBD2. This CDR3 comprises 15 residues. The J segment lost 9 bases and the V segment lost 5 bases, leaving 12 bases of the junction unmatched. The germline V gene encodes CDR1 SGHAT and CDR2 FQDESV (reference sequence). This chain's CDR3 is CASSTLSGAFSEQFF. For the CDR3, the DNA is TGTGCCAGCAGCACCCTTAGCGGGGCGTTTTCTGAGCAGTTCTTC.

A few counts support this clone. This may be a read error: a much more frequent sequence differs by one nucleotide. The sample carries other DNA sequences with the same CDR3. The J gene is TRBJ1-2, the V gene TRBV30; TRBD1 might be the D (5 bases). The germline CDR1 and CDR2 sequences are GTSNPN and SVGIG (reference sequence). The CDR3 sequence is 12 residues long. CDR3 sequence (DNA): TGTGCCTGGAGTGTACCGGGGGATGGATACACCTTC. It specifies CAWSVPGDGYTF.

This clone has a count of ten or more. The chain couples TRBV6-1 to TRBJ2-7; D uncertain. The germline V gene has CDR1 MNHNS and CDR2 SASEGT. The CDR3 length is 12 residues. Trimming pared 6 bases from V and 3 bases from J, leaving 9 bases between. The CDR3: CASRGEFYEQYF. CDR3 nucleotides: TGTGCCAGCAGGGGTGAGTTCTACGAGCAGTACTTC.

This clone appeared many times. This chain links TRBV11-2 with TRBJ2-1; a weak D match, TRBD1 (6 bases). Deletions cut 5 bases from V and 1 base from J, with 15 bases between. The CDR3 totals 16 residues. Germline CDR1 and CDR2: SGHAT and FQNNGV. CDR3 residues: CASSRPMRGSYNEQFF. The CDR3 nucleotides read TGTGCCAGCAGCCGTCCGATGAGGGGGTCCTACAATGAGCAGTTCTTC.

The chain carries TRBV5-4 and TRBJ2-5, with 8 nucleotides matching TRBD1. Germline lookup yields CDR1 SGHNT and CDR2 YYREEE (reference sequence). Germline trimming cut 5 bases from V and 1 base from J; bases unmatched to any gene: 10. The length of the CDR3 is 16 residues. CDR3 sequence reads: CASSKLTGTGQETQYF. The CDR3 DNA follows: TGTGCCAGCAGTAAATTAACCGGGACAGGCCAAGAGACCCAGTACTTC.

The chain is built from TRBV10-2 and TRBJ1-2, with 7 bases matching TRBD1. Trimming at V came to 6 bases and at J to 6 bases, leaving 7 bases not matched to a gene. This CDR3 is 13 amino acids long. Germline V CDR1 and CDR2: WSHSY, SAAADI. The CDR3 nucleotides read TGCGCCAGCAGAAGAGGGACAGAAGATGGCTACACCTTC. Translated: CASRRGTEDGYTF.

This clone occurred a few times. CDR3 sequence: CATSGSVSTGELFF. CDR3 nucleotides: TGTGCCACCAGTGGGTCAGTGAGCACCGGGGAGCTGTTTTTT. This chain connects TRBV24-1 to TRBJ2-2; unclear D gene. Germline V CDR1 and CDR2: KGHDR, SFDVKD. Trimming cost V 5 bases and J 4 bases, with 10 bases left between them. The CDR3 contains 14 residues.

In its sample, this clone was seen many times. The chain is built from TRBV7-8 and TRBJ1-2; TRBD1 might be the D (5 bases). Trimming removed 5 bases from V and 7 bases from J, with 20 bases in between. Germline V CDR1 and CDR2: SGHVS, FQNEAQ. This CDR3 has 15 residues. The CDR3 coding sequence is TGTGCCAGCAGCCTCCGGGACCCCAGGCTGGGTGGCTACACCTTC. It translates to CASSLRDPRLGGYTF. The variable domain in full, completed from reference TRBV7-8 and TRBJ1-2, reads GAGVSQSPRYKVAKRGQDVALRCDPISGHVSLFWYQQALGQGPEFLTYFQNEAQLDKSGLPSDRFFAERPEGSVSTLKIQRTQQEDSAVYLCASSLRDPRLGGYTFGSGTRLTVV.

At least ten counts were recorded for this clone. CDR3 protein: CSAATGDLNTEAFF. The CDR3 region has the DNA TGCAGTGCTGCCACAGGGGATTTGAACACTGAAGCTTTCTTT. The V gene is TRBV20-1, the J gene TRBJ1-1; 7 bases map to TRBD1. Germline loops: CDR1 DFQATT, CDR2 SNEGSKA (reference sequence). CDR3 length: 14 amino acids. J lost 0 bases, V lost 5 bases, and 6 bases had no gene match.

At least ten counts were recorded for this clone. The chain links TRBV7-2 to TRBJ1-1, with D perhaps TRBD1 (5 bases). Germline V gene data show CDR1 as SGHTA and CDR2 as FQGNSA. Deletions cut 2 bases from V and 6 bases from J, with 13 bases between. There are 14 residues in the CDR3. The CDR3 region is CASSLIGASPEAFF. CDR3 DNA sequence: TGTGCCAGCAGCTTAATTGGGGCATCGCCTGAAGCTTTCTTT.

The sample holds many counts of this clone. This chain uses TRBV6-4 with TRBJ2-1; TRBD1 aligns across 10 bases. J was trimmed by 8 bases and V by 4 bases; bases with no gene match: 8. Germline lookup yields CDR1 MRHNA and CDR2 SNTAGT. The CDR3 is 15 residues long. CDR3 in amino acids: CASSAGTGDIDEQFF. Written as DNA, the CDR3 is TGTGCCAGCAGTGCCGGGACAGGGGATATCGATGAGCAGTTCTTC.

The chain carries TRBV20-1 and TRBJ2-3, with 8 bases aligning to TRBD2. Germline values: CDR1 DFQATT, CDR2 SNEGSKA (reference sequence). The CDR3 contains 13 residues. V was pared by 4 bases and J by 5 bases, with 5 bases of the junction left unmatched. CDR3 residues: CSATAGGQDTQYF. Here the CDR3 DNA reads TGCAGTGCTACTGCGGGAGGACAAGATACGCAGTATTTT.

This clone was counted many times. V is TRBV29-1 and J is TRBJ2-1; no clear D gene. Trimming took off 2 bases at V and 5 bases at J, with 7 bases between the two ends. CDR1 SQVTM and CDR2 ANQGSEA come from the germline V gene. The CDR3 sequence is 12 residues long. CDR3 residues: CSVEPGDNEQFF. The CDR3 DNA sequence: TGCAGCGTTGAACCCGGAGACAATGAGCAGTTCTTC.

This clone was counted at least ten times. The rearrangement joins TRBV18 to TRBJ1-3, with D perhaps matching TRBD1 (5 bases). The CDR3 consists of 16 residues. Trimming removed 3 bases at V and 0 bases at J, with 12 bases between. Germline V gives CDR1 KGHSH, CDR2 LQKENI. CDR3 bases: TGTGCCAGCTCACCTCCGGGGCCGTTCTCTGGAAACACCATATATTTT. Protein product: CASSPPGPFSGNTIYF.

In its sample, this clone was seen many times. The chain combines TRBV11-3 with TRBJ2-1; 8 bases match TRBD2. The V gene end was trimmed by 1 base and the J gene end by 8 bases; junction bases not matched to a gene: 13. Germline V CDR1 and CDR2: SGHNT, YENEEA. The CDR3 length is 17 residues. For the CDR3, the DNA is TGTGCCAGCAGCTTAGGACGGCGGGAGGTATTTGGAGATGAGCAGTTCTTC. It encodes CASSLGRREVFGDEQFF.

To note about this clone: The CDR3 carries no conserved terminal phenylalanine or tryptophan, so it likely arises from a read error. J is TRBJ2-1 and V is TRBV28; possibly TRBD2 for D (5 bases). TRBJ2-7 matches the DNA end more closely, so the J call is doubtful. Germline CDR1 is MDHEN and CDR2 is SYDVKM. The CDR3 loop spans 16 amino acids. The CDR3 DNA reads TGTGCCAGCAGTTTATCCCTAGTGGGAGTCTACAATGAGCAGTACTAC. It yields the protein CASSLSLVGVYNEQYY.